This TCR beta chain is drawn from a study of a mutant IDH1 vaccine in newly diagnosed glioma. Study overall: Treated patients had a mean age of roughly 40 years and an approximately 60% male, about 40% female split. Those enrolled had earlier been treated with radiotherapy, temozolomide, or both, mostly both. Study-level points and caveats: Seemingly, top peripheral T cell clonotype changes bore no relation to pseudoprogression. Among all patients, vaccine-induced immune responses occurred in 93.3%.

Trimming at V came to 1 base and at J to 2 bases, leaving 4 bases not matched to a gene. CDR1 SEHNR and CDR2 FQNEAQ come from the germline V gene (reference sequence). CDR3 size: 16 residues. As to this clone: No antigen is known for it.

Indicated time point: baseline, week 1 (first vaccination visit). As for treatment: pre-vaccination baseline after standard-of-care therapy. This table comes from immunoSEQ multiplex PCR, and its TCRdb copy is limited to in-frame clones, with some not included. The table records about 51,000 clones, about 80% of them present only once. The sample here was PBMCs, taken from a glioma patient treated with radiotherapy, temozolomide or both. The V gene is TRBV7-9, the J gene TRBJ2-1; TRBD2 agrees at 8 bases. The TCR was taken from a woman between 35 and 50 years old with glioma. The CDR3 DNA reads TGTGCCAGCAGCTTAGTCCTCGGGGGGGCCTACAATGAGCAGTTCTTC. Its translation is CASSLVLGGAYNEQFF.